This T cell receptor (beta chain) was captured by sequencing in a study of identifying expanded T cells in peripheral blood. Note on this clone: Its antigen remains unidentified.

Whole-study results and caveats: Over approximately two and four weeks, about 15 and 19 clones changed, versus approximately 1.1 between replicates.

Measured with immunoSEQ multiplex PCR; TCRdb has only the in-frame clones, and not every one. The table lists 130,000 or so clones, roughly 84% of them singletons, with 2.5% to 4% in the top ten. No infections or other immune events were documented during collection. Sequencing used blood. The TCR was taken from a person between 18 and 75 years old in good health.

The CDR3 DNA reads as TGCAGCGTCGGGTTAGGGGACGGCACAGATACGCAGTATTTT. This codes for CSVGLGDGTDTQYF. V is TRBV29-1 and J is TRBJ2-3; D is possibly TRBD1 or TRBD2 (5 bases each). V lost 6 bases and J lost 1, with 14 bases in between. CDR1 and CDR2 (germline): SQVTM, ANQGSEA. The CDR3 totals 14 residues.